The clone carrying this T cell receptor beta chain showed up many times. Its antigen is unknown. This entry belongs to a study of neurological immune-mediated disorders. Whole-study context: Relapsing-remitting forms accounted for about 90% of the roughly 35 multiple sclerosis patients and secondary progressive forms for 3. Overall study results and limits: Among expanded clones, no CDR3 amino acid sequences were shared across subjects, a pattern suggesting private repertoires in all groups. Clinical and MRI features did not associate with the cluster found in multiple sclerosis patients.

5'RACE with 10-nucleotide random UMIs generated the cDNA. A single record per CDR3 protein comes from TCRdb applying MiXCR to the 5' RACE reads. The data show about 120,000 distinct CDR3 sequences, roughly 3.2% seen once. The CDR3 covers 17 residues. CDR1 DFQATT and CDR2 SNEGSKA come from the germline V gene (reference sequence). Trimming left V 3 bases short and J 3 bases short, with 21 bases between. The V gene is TRBV20-1, the J gene TRBJ2-1, with D perhaps TRBD1 or TRBD2 (6 bases each). The source is a woman younger than 45 with multiple sclerosis. The sample taken for sequencing was PBMCs. The CDR3 is CSASQGGGGAFYNEQFF. DNA for the CDR3: TGCAGTGCTAGCCAAGGGGGTGGCGGGGCCTTCTACAATGAGCAGTTCTTC.